A selection of T cell receptor beta chains follows, all from one sample in a study of tumor-infiltrating lymphocytes in oesophageal squamous cell carcinoma. TCRdb re-called the PCR reads with MiXCR, one entry per CDR3 protein. The table includes 13,000 to 15,000 distinct CDR3 sequences, roughly 47% detected once. Sequencing was carried out using blood. These receptors all stem from a male donor with esophageal squamous cell carcinoma. Each CDR3 is given with its conserved first and last residue. A D gene is named only where the DNA matches it firmly. Rows give clone size only sometimes, using once, few, many, or a class for an expanded clone.

v_call: TRBV7-2; cdr3_length: 20; clone_size: -; d_call: TRBD2; j_call: TRBJ2-6; cdr3_aa: CASSRVRSGTFVSGANVLTF; cdr3_nt: TGTGCCAGCAGCCGAGTAAGGAGCGGGACTTTTGTCTCTGGGGCCAACGTCCTGACTTTC
v_call: TRBV7-9; cdr3_length: 15; clone_size: many; d_call: -; j_call: TRBJ2-4; cdr3_aa: CASREGGLAKNIQYF; cdr3_nt: TGTGCCAGCAGGGAAGGGGGGTTAGCCAAAAACATTCAGTACTTC
v_call: TRBV6-1; cdr3_length: 13; clone_size: -; d_call: -; j_call: TRBJ2-5; cdr3_aa: CASYQGPLETQYF; cdr3_nt: TGTGCCAGCTACCAGGGGCCTTTAGAGACCCAGTACTTC
v_call: TRBV12-3/TRBV12-4; cdr3_length: 14; clone_size: -; d_call: TRBD2; j_call: TRBJ2-2; cdr3_aa: CASSWGGYTGELFF; cdr3_nt: TGTGCCAGCAGCTGGGGGGGGTACACCGGGGAGCTGTTTTTT
v_call: TRBV12-3/TRBV12-4; cdr3_length: 15; clone_size: -; d_call: TRBD1; j_call: TRBJ2-7; cdr3_aa: CASKKPGQGSHEQYF; cdr3_nt: TGTGCCAGCAAGAAACCGGGACAGGGCTCCCACGAGCAGTACTTC
v_call: TRBV10-1; cdr3_length: 15; clone_size: hyperexpanded; d_call: TRBD2; j_call: TRBJ2-3; cdr3_aa: CASQKAGDGTDTQYF; cdr3_nt: TGCGCCAGCCAAAAAGCGGGAGACGGGACAGATACGCAGTATTTT
v_call: TRBV5-1; cdr3_length: 14; clone_size: -; d_call: -; j_call: TRBJ2-7; cdr3_aa: CASAGLLDYNEQYF; cdr3_nt: TGCGCCAGCGCAGGACTATTAGACTACAATGAGCAGTACTTC
v_call: TRBV10-2; cdr3_length: 12; clone_size: -; d_call: -; j_call: TRBJ2-1; cdr3_aa: CASSMQGGEQFF; cdr3_nt: TGCGCCAGCAGTATGCAAGGGGGTGAGCAGTTCTTC
v_call: TRBV7-2; cdr3_length: 12; clone_size: few; d_call: -; j_call: TRBJ2-5; cdr3_aa: CASSLDRETQYF; cdr3_nt: TGTGCCAGCAGCTTAGATCGGGAGACCCAGTACTTC
v_call: TRBV7-4; cdr3_length: 14; clone_size: -; d_call: -; j_call: TRBJ1-1; cdr3_aa: CASSLYTGGTEAFF; cdr3_nt: TGTGCCAGCAGCTTATATACGGGGGGGACTGAAGCTTTCTTT
v_call: TRBV19; cdr3_length: 15; clone_size: few; d_call: TRBD1; j_call: TRBJ1-1; cdr3_aa: CASNNRQGKNTEAFF; cdr3_nt: TGTGCCAGTAATAATCGACAGGGGAAGAACACTGAAGCTTTCTTT
v_call: TRBV12-3/TRBV12-4; cdr3_length: 15; clone_size: -; d_call: -; j_call: TRBJ2-3; cdr3_aa: CASSLARDGTDTQYF; cdr3_nt: TGTGCCAGCAGTTTAGCGCGGGACGGGACAGATACGCAGTATTTT
v_call: TRBV5-1; cdr3_length: 15; clone_size: -; d_call: -; j_call: TRBJ2-1; cdr3_aa: CASSLSREPYNEQFF; cdr3_nt: TGCGCCAGCAGCTTGAGCAGAGAACCCTACAATGAGCAGTTCTTC
v_call: TRBV7-9; cdr3_length: 14; clone_size: many; d_call: -; j_call: TRBJ2-7; cdr3_aa: CASSLNSGGSPLHF; cdr3_nt: TGTGCCAGCAGCTTAAATTCAGGCGGTTCACCCCTCCACTTC
v_call: TRBV7-3; cdr3_length: 11; clone_size: -; d_call: -; j_call: TRBJ2-5; cdr3_aa: CASGRRETQYF; cdr3_nt: TGTGCCAGCGGGCGGCGGGAGACCCAGTACTTC
v_call: TRBV6-8; cdr3_length: 17; clone_size: -; d_call: TRBD2; j_call: TRBJ2-1; cdr3_aa: CASSYSRGSGSSYEQFF; cdr3_nt: TGTGCCAGCAGTTACTCTAGGGGTAGCGGGAGTTCCTATGAGCAGTTCTTC
v_call: TRBV5-1; cdr3_length: 17; clone_size: -; d_call: -; j_call: TRBJ2-1; cdr3_aa: CASSLGIRTNSYNEQFF; cdr3_nt: TGCGCCAGCAGCTTGGGAATTCGCACTAACTCCTACAATGAGCAGTTCTTC
v_call: TRBV7-2; cdr3_length: 15; clone_size: -; d_call: TRBD2; j_call: TRBJ2-1; cdr3_aa: CASRQGLAGNNEQFF; cdr3_nt: TGTGCCAGCAGACAGGGACTAGCGGGGAACAATGAGCAGTTCTTC
v_call: TRBV7-6; cdr3_length: 14; clone_size: -; d_call: -; j_call: TRBJ1-1; cdr3_aa: CASSPELLNTEAFF; cdr3_nt: TGTGCCAGCAGCCCCGAGTTACTGAACACTGAAGCTTTCTTT
v_call: TRBV24-1; cdr3_length: 12; clone_size: -; d_call: -; j_call: TRBJ1-1; cdr3_aa: CATSDPNTEAFF; cdr3_nt: TGTGCCACCAGTGATCCGAACACTGAAGCTTTCTTT
v_call: TRBV6-6; cdr3_length: 15; clone_size: -; d_call: -; j_call: TRBJ2-5; cdr3_aa: CASSYSGHLQETQYF; cdr3_nt: TGTGCCAGCAGTTACTCGGGGCACCTCCAAGAGACCCAGTACTTC
v_call: TRBV6-1; cdr3_length: 15; clone_size: -; d_call: TRBD2; j_call: TRBJ2-5; cdr3_aa: CASALREDYQETQYF; cdr3_nt: TGTGCCAGCGCGTTGCGGGAGGATTACCAAGAGACCCAGTACTTC
v_call: TRBV10-3; cdr3_length: 15; clone_size: many; d_call: TRBD1; j_call: TRBJ2-5; cdr3_aa: CAISEFGTVQETQYF; cdr3_nt: TGTGCCATCAGTGAGTTCGGGACAGTTCAAGAGACCCAGTACTTC
v_call: TRBV7-8; cdr3_length: 14; clone_size: few; d_call: TRBD2; j_call: TRBJ2-1; cdr3_aa: CASSLGTSGNEQFF; cdr3_nt: TGTGCCAGCAGCCTGGGGACTAGCGGCAATGAGCAGTTCTTC
v_call: TRBV20-1; cdr3_length: 14; clone_size: -; d_call: -; j_call: TRBJ1-2; cdr3_aa: CSARPGTELYGYTF; cdr3_nt: TGCAGTGCTAGACCCGGGACGGAGCTCTATGGCTACACCTTC
v_call: TRBV4-2; cdr3_length: 15; clone_size: -; d_call: -; j_call: TRBJ2-3; cdr3_aa: CASSQDGRSADTQYF; cdr3_nt: TGTGCCAGCAGCCAAGATGGTCGGAGTGCAGATACGCAGTATTTT
v_call: TRBV12-5; cdr3_length: 15; clone_size: -; d_call: -; j_call: TRBJ2-3; cdr3_aa: CASGLSMGWADTQYF; cdr3_nt: TGTGCTAGTGGTTTGTCAATGGGTTGGGCAGATACGCAGTATTTT
v_call: TRBV7-9; cdr3_length: 16; clone_size: -; d_call: -; j_call: TRBJ1-5; cdr3_aa: CASSTGRGSINQPQHF; cdr3_nt: TGTGCCAGCAGCACAGGGAGGGGATCTATCAATCAGCCCCAGCATTTT
v_call: TRBV11-3; cdr3_length: 13; clone_size: few; d_call: -; j_call: TRBJ1-1; cdr3_aa: CASSLGERTEAFF; cdr3_nt: TGTGCCAGCAGCTTAGGGGAGAGAACTGAAGCTTTCTTT
v_call: TRBV7-4; cdr3_length: 13; clone_size: -; d_call: -; j_call: TRBJ2-7; cdr3_aa: CASSLRGSYEQYF; cdr3_nt: TGTGCCAGCAGCTTGCGGGGTTCTTACGAGCAGTACTTC
v_call: TRBV5-1; cdr3_length: 15; clone_size: many; d_call: -; j_call: TRBJ2-2; cdr3_aa: CASGKRGRGSGELFF; cdr3_nt: TGCGCCAGCGGAAAGAGGGGACGCGGTTCCGGGGAGCTGTTTTTT
v_call: TRBV11-2; cdr3_length: 13; clone_size: few; d_call: -; j_call: TRBJ2-7; cdr3_aa: CASTPGRTYEQYF; cdr3_nt: TGTGCCAGCACCCCGGGGCGCACCTACGAGCAGTACTTC
v_call: TRBV6-1; cdr3_length: 17; clone_size: many; d_call: TRBD1; j_call: TRBJ2-5; cdr3_aa: CASSKFRQGAGAETQYF; cdr3_nt: TGTGCCAGCAGCAAATTTCGACAGGGGGCCGGGGCGGAGACCCAGTACTTC
v_call: TRBV6-1; cdr3_length: 11; clone_size: -; d_call: -; j_call: TRBJ2-7; cdr3_aa: CATLLAYEQYF; cdr3_nt: TGTGCCACCTTATTAGCCTACGAGCAGTACTTC
v_call: TRBV27; cdr3_length: 14; clone_size: -; d_call: TRBD1; j_call: TRBJ1-6; cdr3_aa: CASSPRQGNSPLHF; cdr3_nt: TGTGCCAGCAGTCCGAGACAGGGCAATTCACCCCTCCACTTT
v_call: TRBV11-3; cdr3_length: 15; clone_size: -; d_call: -; j_call: TRBJ2-3; cdr3_aa: CASSLEGRKQETQYF; cdr3_nt: TGTGCCAGCAGCTTGGAGGGGAGGAAACAAGAGACCCAGTATTTT
v_call: TRBV2; cdr3_length: 12; clone_size: -; d_call: -; j_call: TRBJ2-5; cdr3_aa: CASKTSKETQYF; cdr3_nt: TGTGCCAGCAAGACTAGTAAAGAGACCCAGTACTTC
v_call: TRBV11-3; cdr3_length: 13; clone_size: many; d_call: -; j_call: TRBJ1-6; cdr3_aa: CASSLDRDSPLHF; cdr3_nt: TGTGCCAGCAGCTTAGATCGAGATTCACCCCTCCACTTT
v_call: TRBV7-3; cdr3_length: 18; clone_size: few; d_call: -; j_call: TRBJ2-3; cdr3_aa: CASSLHPLGTQGAITQYF; cdr3_nt: TGTGCCAGCAGCTTACATCCGTTAGGGACCCAAGGGGCGATTACGCAGTATTTT
v_call: TRBV7-3; cdr3_length: 13; clone_size: -; d_call: -; j_call: TRBJ2-7; cdr3_aa: CASSPQGNYEQYF; cdr3_nt: TGTGCCAGCAGCCCACAGGGTAACTACGAGCAGTACTTC